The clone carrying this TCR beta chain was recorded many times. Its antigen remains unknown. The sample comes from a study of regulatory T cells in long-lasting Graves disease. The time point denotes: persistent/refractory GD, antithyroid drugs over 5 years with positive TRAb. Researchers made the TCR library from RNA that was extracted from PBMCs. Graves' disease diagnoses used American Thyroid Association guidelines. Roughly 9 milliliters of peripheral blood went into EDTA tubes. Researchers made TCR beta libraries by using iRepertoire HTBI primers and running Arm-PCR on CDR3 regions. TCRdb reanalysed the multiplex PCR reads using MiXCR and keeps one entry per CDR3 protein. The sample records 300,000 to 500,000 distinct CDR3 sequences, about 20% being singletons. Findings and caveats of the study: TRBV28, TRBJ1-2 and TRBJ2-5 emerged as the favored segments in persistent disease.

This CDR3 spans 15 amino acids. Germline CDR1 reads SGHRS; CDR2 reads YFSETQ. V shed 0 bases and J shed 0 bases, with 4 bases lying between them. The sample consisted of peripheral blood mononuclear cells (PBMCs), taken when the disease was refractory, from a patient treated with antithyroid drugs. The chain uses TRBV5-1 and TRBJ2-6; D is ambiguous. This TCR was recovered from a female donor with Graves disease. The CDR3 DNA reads TGCGCCAGCAGCTTGGCCAGCTCTGGGGCCAACGTCCTGACTTTC. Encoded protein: CASSLASSGANVLTF.